The T cell receptor (beta chain) under discussion was sequenced for a study of T cell repertoires in cytomegalovirus infection. The overall study: Public TCR beta signatures were indicative of both CMV infection and a matching HLA type.

The CDR3 has 15 amino acids. Germline CDR1 and CDR2: SGHTA and FQGNSA. V dropped 0 bases and J dropped 8 bases, with 14 bases sitting between them. Study-wide findings and caveats: CMV-specific TCR beta clonotypes restricted by HLA-C dominated the ex vivo response. Accumulated public TCR beta family frequency recognized individuals carrying CMV together with the relevant HLA.

Via MiXCR, TCRdb re-called the reads, giving one row per CDR3 protein. The sample has 150,000 to 200,000 distinct CDR3 sequences, approximately 17% seen once. This clonotype was picked up a small number of times. Its antigen is undetermined. The TCR was taken from a human donor in good health (CMV status not recorded). Some clones in this sample may be carry-over from other donors' samples. The V call is TRBV7-2, the J call TRBJ2-1; D not resolved. Sequenced sample: CD8+ T cells from PBMCs. CDR3 protein: CASSLAARAADEQFF. The CDR3 DNA reads as TGTGCCAGCAGCTTAGCGGCTAGGGCAGCCGATGAGCAGTTCTTC.